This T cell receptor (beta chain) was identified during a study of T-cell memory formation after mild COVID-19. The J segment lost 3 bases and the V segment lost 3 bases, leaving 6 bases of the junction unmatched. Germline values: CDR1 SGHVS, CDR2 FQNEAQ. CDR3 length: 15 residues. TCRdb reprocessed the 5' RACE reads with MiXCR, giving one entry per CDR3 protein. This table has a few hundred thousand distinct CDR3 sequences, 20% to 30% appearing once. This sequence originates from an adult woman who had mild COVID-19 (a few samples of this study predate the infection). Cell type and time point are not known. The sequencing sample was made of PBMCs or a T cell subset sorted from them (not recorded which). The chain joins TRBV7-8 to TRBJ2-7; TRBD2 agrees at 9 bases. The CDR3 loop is CASSFGAGGSYEQYF. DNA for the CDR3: TGTGCCAGCAGCTTTGGGGCGGGGGGGAGCTACGAGCAGTACTTC.